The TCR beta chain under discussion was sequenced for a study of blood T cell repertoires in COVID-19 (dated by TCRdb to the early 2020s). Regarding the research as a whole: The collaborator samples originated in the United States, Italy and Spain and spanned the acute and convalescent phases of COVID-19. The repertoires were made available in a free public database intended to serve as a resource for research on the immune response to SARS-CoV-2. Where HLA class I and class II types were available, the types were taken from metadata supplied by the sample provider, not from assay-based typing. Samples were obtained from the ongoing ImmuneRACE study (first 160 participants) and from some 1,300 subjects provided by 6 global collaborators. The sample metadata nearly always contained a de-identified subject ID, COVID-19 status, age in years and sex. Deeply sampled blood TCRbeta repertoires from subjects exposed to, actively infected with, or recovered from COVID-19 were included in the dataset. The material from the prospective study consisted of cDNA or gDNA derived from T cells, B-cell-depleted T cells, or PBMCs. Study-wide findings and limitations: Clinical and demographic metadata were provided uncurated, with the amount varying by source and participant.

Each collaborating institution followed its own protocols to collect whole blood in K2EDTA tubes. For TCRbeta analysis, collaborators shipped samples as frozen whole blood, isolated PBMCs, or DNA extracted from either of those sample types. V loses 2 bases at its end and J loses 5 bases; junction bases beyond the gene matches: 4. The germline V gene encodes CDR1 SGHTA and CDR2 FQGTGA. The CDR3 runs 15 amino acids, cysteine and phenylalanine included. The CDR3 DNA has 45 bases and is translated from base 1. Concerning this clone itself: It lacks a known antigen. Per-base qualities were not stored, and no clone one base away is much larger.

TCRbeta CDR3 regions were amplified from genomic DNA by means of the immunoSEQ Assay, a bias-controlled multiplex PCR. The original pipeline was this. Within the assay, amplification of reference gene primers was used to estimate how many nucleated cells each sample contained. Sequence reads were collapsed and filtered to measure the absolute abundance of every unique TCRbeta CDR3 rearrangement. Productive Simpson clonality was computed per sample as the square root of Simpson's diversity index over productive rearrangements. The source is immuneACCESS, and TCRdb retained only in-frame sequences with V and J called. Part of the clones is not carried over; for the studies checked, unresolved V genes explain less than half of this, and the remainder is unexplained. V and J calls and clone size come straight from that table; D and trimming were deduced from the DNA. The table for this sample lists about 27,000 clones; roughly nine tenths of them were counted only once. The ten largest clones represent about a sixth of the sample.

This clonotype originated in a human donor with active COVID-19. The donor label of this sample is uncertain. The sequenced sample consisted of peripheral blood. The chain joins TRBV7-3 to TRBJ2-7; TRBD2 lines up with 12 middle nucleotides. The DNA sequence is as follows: TGTGCCAGCAGCTTAGGGACTAGCGGGTCCCACGAGCAGTACTTC. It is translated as CASSLGTSGSHEQYF.